The 2 T cell receptor beta chains below were found in one sample sequenced in a study of technical replicates of blood from a few donors. The assay was immunoSEQ multiplex PCR, and TCRdb's table has in-frame clones only and misses some. The repertoire holds around 86,000 clones, 90% to 98% seen once, with nearly 0.2% in the top ten. Sequencing input: T cells isolated from PBMCs. The receptors were gathered from a human donor in good health.

V is TRBV7-2 and J is TRBJ1-6; unclear D gene. Trimming shortened V by 4 bases and J by 14 bases, and 6 bases separated the two germline ends. This CDR3 has 10 residues. The germline V gene has CDR1 SGHTA and CDR2 FQGNSA. The CDR3 sequence: CASSSPSLHF. The CDR3 region has the DNA TGTGCCAGCAGCTCCCCGTCCCTCCACTTT. The complete variable domain, with remaining parts taken from reference TRBV7-2 and TRBJ1-6, reads GAGVSQSPSNKVTEKGKDVELRCDPISGHTALYWYRQSLGQGLEFLIYFQGNSAPDKSGLPSDRFSAERTGGSVSTLTIQRTQQEDSAVYLCASSSPSLHFGNGTRLTVT.

The CDR3 nucleotides are TGTGCCAGCAGCTTCTACACCGGGGAGCTGTTTTTT. Protein: CASSFYTGELFF. The chain couples TRBV7-2 to TRBJ2-2, with D unclear. The V end lost 3 bases, the J end lost 3 bases, and 2 bases lay between the germline ends. The CDR3 runs 12 residues. The germline V gene has CDR1 SGHTA and CDR2 FQGNSA.